This TCR beta chain is drawn from a study of OX40 agonist ivuxolimab in advanced cancers. Study-wide background: Averaging 60 years in age, with a range of about 23 to 80, the cohort was 82.7% male. Enrollees could have had prior anti-PD-1, anti-PD-L1 or anti-CTLA-4 therapy, which approximately 40% had received. Study-wide results and caveats: Among the nonresponders, some also had low normalized T-cell clonal expansion.

Patients were ineligible given autoimmune disease history or systemic immunosuppression. The CDR3 consists of 15 residues. V lost 3 bases, J lost 6 bases, and 5 bases stayed unmatched. Germline CDR1 and CDR2: SGHDT and YYEEEE. With regard to this clone: Antigen specificity is unknown.

The method was immunoSEQ multiplex PCR; TCRdb's version includes in-frame clones alone and lacks a portion of them. The data hold tens of thousands of clones, with 84% observed a single time. The rearrangement joins TRBV5-6 to TRBJ2-2; 10 nucleotides agree with TRBD1. The source material was CD4+ or CD8+ T cells sorted from blood, sampled in a trial of the OX40 agonist ivuxolimab. The receptor was isolated from an adult with an advanced solid tumor such as melanoma, head and neck, liver or kidney cancer. CDR3 sequence (DNA): TGTGCCAGCAGCTCACCGGGACAGGGGCCCGGGGAGCTGTTTTTT. This encodes CASSSPGQGPGELFF.